This entry is about one TCR beta chain. Some clones are missing from TCRdb's copy, which holds only in-frame ones; the method was immunoSEQ multiplex PCR. The sample lists 250,000 to 300,000 clones; around 85% were seen once. This entry comes from a study of blood T cell repertoires in COVID-19. For the study at large: The United States, Italy and Spain were the sources of the acute and convalescent COVID-19 samples. T cells, B-cell-depleted T cells, or PBMCs provided the cDNA or gDNA that served as material.

Categorization into cohorts depended on clinical history that participants reported. Recovered Cohort 3 donors showed two negative PCRs, clearance, or symptom resolution. With 5 bases clipped from V and 3 bases from J, the junction kept 9 bases outside the gene matches. CDR1 and CDR2 from the germline V gene are SGHVS and FQNEAQ. This CDR3 is 16 amino acids long. The receptor was isolated from a woman in her forties or fifties who had recovered from COVID-19. Sequencing used PBMCs or T cells enriched from blood (not recorded which). The V call is TRBV7-8, the J call TRBJ1-4; the match to TRBD1 covers 7 bases. CDR3 coding DNA: TGTGCCAGCAGCCCAGGGACAGCGCGATCTAATGAAAAACTGTTTTTT. Translated, it gives CASSPGTARSNEKLFF.